The 12 T cell receptor beta chains given below trace back to one sample, sequenced in a study of T cells after yellow fever vaccination (dated by TCRdb to about 2019). Receptor amplification or capture employed 5' RACE. The sequencer listed for this sample is Illumina HiSeq 2500. TCRdb passed the public sequencing reads through fastp at Q25 and MiXCR, retaining productive beta sequences. A single entry per CDR3 protein holds the most common genes and DNA from its merged rows. The sample table holds under 300,000 distinct CDR3 sequences, of which 10% to 15% were seen once. The ten most abundant clones make up less than 0.55% of the sample. Taken with the paper, the label for treatment or condition translates to: live attenuated yellow fever vaccine strain. The material was CD4+ T cells sorted from PBMCs, obtained 45 days after the yellow fever booster vaccination. The receptors shown here come from a young man who received the YFV17D yellow fever vaccine.

V gene TRBV5-5 combines with J gene TRBJ2-7; no firm D call. The V and J ends lost 1 base and 2 bases respectively, with 10 bases between them. This CDR3 contains 14 residues. CDR1 is SGHKS and CDR2 is YYEKEE in the germline V gene (reference sequence). The CDR3 sequence is CASSLPDTPYEQYF. The CDR3 coding sequence is TGTGCCAGCAGCTTGCCTGACACCCCCTACGAGCAGTACTTC.

CDR3 residues: CASSLMTSSTDTQYF. CDR3 bases: TGTGCCAGCAGCTTAATGACCTCTAGCACAGATACGCAGTATTTT. The rearrangement uses TRBV7-2 and TRBJ2-3; no definite D call. The V end lost 2 bases, the J end lost 0 bases, and 9 bases lay between the germline ends. There are 15 residues in the CDR3. CDR1 SGHTA and CDR2 FQGNSA come from the germline V gene. Full variable domain (remainder filled in from reference TRBV7-2 and TRBJ2-3): GAGVSQSPSNKVTEKGKDVELRCDPISGHTALYWYRQSLGQGLEFLIYFQGNSAPDKSGLPSDRFSAERTGGSVSTLTIQRTQQEDSAVYLCASSLMTSSTDTQYFGPGTRLTVL.

The V call is TRBV24-1, the J call TRBJ2-3, with 8 bases that match TRBD1. The CDR3 has 18 residues. V lost 2 bases to trimming and J lost 5 bases; unmatched junction nucleotides: 14. The germline gives CDR1 KGHDR, CDR2 SFDVKD. Here the CDR3 DNA reads TGTGCCACCAGTGATTATGGACAGGGAGGCAGCATCGTAGATACGCAGTATTTT. Its protein is CATSDYGQGGSIVDTQYF.

This clonotype was counted between two and nine times. This chain joins TRBV5-1 and TRBJ1-1, with D possibly matching TRBD1 (5 bases). The ends were cut back, 9 bases at V and 0 bases at J, with 15 bases in the middle. Germline CDR1 reads SGHRS; CDR2 reads YFSETQ. The CDR3 is 14 amino acids. The CDR3 here is CATSLGGVNTEAFF. As DNA, the CDR3 is TGCGCCACCTCTTTGGGGGGTGTGAACACTGAAGCTTTCTTT.

V gene TRBV12-3 or TRBV12-4 combines with J gene TRBJ2-7, with 12 bases that match TRBD2. CDR3 size: 15 residues. The junction had 3 bases not matched to a gene; V was cut back by 5 bases and J by 1 base. The CDR3 here is CASSRLAGESYEQYF. The CDR3 DNA follows: TGTGCCAGCAGTCGACTAGCGGGAGAGTCCTACGAGCAGTACTTC.

This clonotype was found many times. The genes are TRBV29-1 and TRBJ2-5; TRBD2 agrees at 7 bases. Germline V gene data show CDR1 as SQVTM and CDR2 as ANQGSEA. The CDR3 consists of 15 residues. V lost 1 base, J lost 3 bases, and 8 bases stayed unmatched. CDR3 DNA: TGCAGCGTTGAAGGGGGAGGGAGATCCGAAGAGACCCAGTACTTC. It translates to CSVEGGGRSEETQYF.

The J gene is TRBJ2-3, the V gene TRBV5-5; D not certain. CDR3 length: 13 amino acids. CDR1 and CDR2 from the germline V gene are SGHKS and YYEKEE (reference sequence). V was cut by 4 bases and J by 7 bases, with 13 bases left in between. The CDR3 loop reads CASSRTESYTQYF. DNA for the CDR3: TGTGCCAGCAGCCGGACGGAATCTTATACGCAGTATTTT.

In its sample, this clonotype was seen a few times. The gene calls are TRBV5-1 and TRBJ2-1, with D possibly called TRBD1 or TRBD2 (7 bases each). CDR3 length: 14 amino acids. V was trimmed by 4 bases and J by 9 bases, leaving 17 bases between them. CDR1 SGHRS and CDR2 YFSETQ come from the germline V gene. For the CDR3, the DNA is TGCGCCAGCAGCCCTGGAAGGGAGGGGGCTGAGCAGTTCTTC. Encoded protein: CASSPGREGAEQFF.

CDR3 protein: CASSYSAGSGGEPQHF. CDR3 DNA sequence: TGTGCCAGCAGTTACTCGGCAGGGTCGGGCGGGGAGCCCCAGCATTTT. This chain joins TRBV6-5 and TRBJ1-5, with TRBD1 as a possible D gene (5 bases). V dropped 0 bases and J dropped 8 bases, with 17 bases sitting between them. This CDR3 is 16 amino acids long. Germline values: CDR1 MNHEY, CDR2 SVGAGI.

Of note for this clonotype: Given a much more abundant clone one base away, this may be a read error. The V and J genes are TRBV5-1 and TRBJ2-7; 8 bases map to TRBD1. Germline V CDR1 and CDR2: SGHRS, YFSETQ. J was trimmed by 5 bases and V by 2 bases; bases with no gene match: 9. This CDR3 is 15 amino acids long. CDR3 sequence: CASSFDGQGSNEQYF. CDR3 DNA sequence: TGCGCCAGCAGCTTTGATGGACAGGGAAGCAACGAGCAGTACTTC. Filled out from reference TRBV5-1 and TRBJ2-7, the complete variable domain reads KAGVTQTPRYLIKTRGQQVTLSCSPISGHRSVSWYQQTPGQGLQFLFEYFSETQRNKGNFPGRFSGRQFSNSRSEMNVSTLELGDSALYLCASSFDGQGSNEQYFGPGTRLTVT.

This clonotype was picked up a small number of times. The rearrangement links TRBV20-1 to TRBJ1-2, with unresolved D. Germline V gene lookup returns CDR1 DFQATT and CDR2 SNEGSKA (reference sequence). Trimming cost V 4 bases and J 8 bases, with 2 bases left between them. This CDR3 has 8 amino acids. The CDR3 loop is CSATGYTF. The CDR3 nucleotides read TGCAGTGCTACCGGCTACACCTTC.

This clonotype occurred a few times. This chain links TRBV11-2 with TRBJ2-7, with D unclear. The CDR3 is 15 residues long. CDR1 SGHAT and CDR2 FQNNGV come from the germline V gene. The V gene lost 1 base and the J gene lost 2 bases, with 12 bases spanning the gap. The CDR3 sequence: CASSLGTEPPYEQYF. CDR3 coding DNA: TGTGCCAGCAGCTTAGGGACGGAGCCCCCCTACGAGCAGTACTTC.